A single sample gave rise to the 14 T cell receptor beta chains below, sequenced in a study of blood T cell repertoires in COVID-19. TCRdb's table, derived via immunoSEQ multiplex PCR, lists solely in-frame clones and lacks some. The sample lists some 40,000 clones; about 85% were seen once. Source material: peripheral blood. The receptors were gathered from an elderly woman with acute or convalescent COVID-19.

This clone was seen more than once but under ten times. V usage is TRBV18 and J usage is TRBJ2-1; D gene unclear. The CDR3 extends over 15 amino acids. V gave up 0 bases and J gave up 8 bases, with 14 bases separating them. Germline-derived CDR1 and CDR2 are KGHSH and LQKENI. The CDR3 protein is CASSPPAKKTYEQFF. The CDR3 bases are TGTGCCAGCTCACCACCTGCTAAGAAGACTTATGAGCAGTTCTTC.

The chain combines TRBV28 with TRBJ1-2, with TRBD1 matching over 8 bases. After removal of 6 bases from V and 5 bases from J, the junction contained 8 bases not matched to a gene. The CDR3 loop spans 14 amino acids. The germline V gene encodes CDR1 MDHEN and CDR2 SYDVKM. The CDR3 reads CASRSEDRVYGYTF. The CDR3 region has the DNA TGTGCCAGCAGATCTGAGGACAGGGTTTATGGCTACACCTTC.

The chain couples TRBV6-5 to TRBJ1-1; D gene uncertain. CDR1 and CDR2 (germline): MNHEY, SVGAGI. The CDR3 is made up of 11 amino acids. V was clipped by 8 bases and J by 0 bases, with 4 bases between them. CDR3 coding DNA: TGTGCCAGCCCCATGAACACTGAAGCTTTCTTT. It translates to CASPMNTEAFF.

The rearrangement uses TRBV7-2 and TRBJ2-1; D is unresolved. CDR3 length: 15 residues. Germline-derived CDR1 and CDR2 are SGHTA and FQGNSA. With 8 bases removed from V and 0 bases from J, the gap between germline ends came to 14 bases. The CDR3 DNA follows: TGTGCCAGCGCCCCCCTGAGGAGCTCCTACAATGAGCAGTTCTTC. Protein: CASAPLRSSYNEQFF.

The V call is TRBV19, the J call TRBJ2-7, with 10 bases fitting TRBD1. From germline, CDR1 is LNHDA and CDR2 SQIVND (reference sequence). The CDR3 has 13 amino acids. Germline trimming cut 9 bases from V and 6 bases from J; bases unmatched to any gene: 8. The CDR3 DNA is TGTGCCAGCCATGGACAGGGGGAGGCCGAGCAGTACTTC. Translated: CASHGQGEAEQYF.

The rearrangement links TRBV9 to TRBJ2-1, with D possibly TRBD2 on 5 matching bases. The length of the CDR3 is 17 residues. Between the trimmed V and J ends, which lost 3 bases and 8 bases, there was a span of 24 bases. Germline V CDR1 and CDR2: SGDLS, YYNGEE. In nucleotides, the CDR3 is TGTGCCAGCAGCGCGGACGACTTAGCGAGTCAACGTGATGAGCAGTTCTTC. It is translated as CASSADDLASQRDEQFF.

The rearrangement joins TRBV12-2 to TRBJ2-5; the table names TRBD1, a call not compared with the DNA. TRBV12-2 is recorded as a pseudogene. The CDR3 runs 19 residues. The CDR3 is CASRLGGRGAEVVQETQYF. In nucleotides, the CDR3 is TGTGCAAGTCGCTTAGGGGGCAGGGGGGCGGAGGTAGTACAAGAGACCCAGTACTTC.

The chain couples TRBV6-5 to TRBJ2-3, with 9 bases fitting TRBD1. V lost 0 bases to trimming and J lost 8 bases; unmatched junction nucleotides: 6. The CDR3 is 15 residues long. Germline-derived CDR1 and CDR2 are MNHEY and SVGAGI. Written as DNA, the CDR3 is TGTGCCAGCAGTTACTCTGGGACAGGGTCCGGTACGCAGTATTTT. It codes for CASSYSGTGSGTQYF.

The V call is TRBV10-3, the J call TRBJ1-3; TRBD1 is a possible D gene (6 bases). CDR3 length equals 16 residues. V shed 3 bases and J shed 2 bases, with 14 bases lying between them. Germline assignment: CDR1 ENHRY and CDR2 SYGVKD. In DNA, the CDR3 is TGTGCCATCAGTGAAGGGGGGGGACTACCTGGAAACACCATATATTTT. This encodes CAISEGGGLPGNTIYF.

This clone showed up just once. The chain is built from TRBV3-1 (or the pseudogene TRBV3-2) and TRBJ2-3; D gene ambiguous. The CDR3 consists of 15 residues. The V and J ends lost 7 bases and 4 bases respectively, with 18 bases between them. The germline V gene has CDR1 LGHDT and CDR2 YNNKEL (reference sequence). For the CDR3, the DNA is TGTGCCAGCACCCGAGGCGTAGCCGCGGCAGATACGCAGTATTTT. Translating gives CASTRGVAAADTQYF.

The chain combines TRBV20-1 with TRBJ2-7, with D tentatively TRBD1 (5 bases). This CDR3 is 11 amino acids long. V was clipped by 5 bases and J by 2 bases, with 7 bases between them. Germline V gene data show CDR1 as DFQATT and CDR2 as SNEGSKA (reference sequence). CDR3 protein: CSAVGAYEQYF. CDR3 bases: TGCAGTGCTGTAGGGGCCTACGAGCAGTACTTC.

This rearrangement joins TRBV27 to TRBJ2-7, with TRBD2 matching over 11 bases. The CDR3 spans 17 residues. Germline values: CDR1 MNHEY, CDR2 SMNVEV (reference sequence). The V and J ends lost 1 base and 4 bases, in that order; junction bases with no gene match: 9. CDR3 DNA: TGTGCCAGCAGTTTATATCCCCCGGGACTAGCGGAGTACGAGCAGTACTTC. Protein product: CASSLYPPGLAEYEQYF.

The V call is TRBV19, the J call TRBJ1-2, with a possible D match to TRBD1 (5 bases). In germline, CDR1 is LNHDA, CDR2 SQIVND (reference sequence). V lost 4 bases, J lost 2 bases, and 17 bases lay in between. This CDR3 is built from 16 residues. As DNA, the CDR3 is TGTGCCAGTAGTAGTCGGAGCGGGGCGGCAAACTATGGCTACACCTTC. Translated, it gives CASSSRSGAANYGYTF. Full variable domain (remainder filled in from reference TRBV19 and TRBJ1-2): DGGITQSPKYLFRKEGQNVTLSCEQNLNHDAMYWYRQDPGQGLRLIYYSQIVNDFQKGDIAEGYSVSREKKESFPLTVTSAQKNPTAFYLCASSSRSGAANYGYTFGSGTRLTVV.

The rearrangement uses TRBV7-8 and TRBJ2-2; D possibly corresponds to TRBD2 (6 bases). V lost 7 bases and J lost 4, with 13 bases in between. Germline CDR1 SGHVS, CDR2 FQNEAQ. This CDR3 has 14 residues. This CDR3 is CASMPGGGTGELFF. CDR3 in DNA: TGTGCCAGCATGCCCGGGGGTGGCACCGGGGAGCTGTTTTTT.